This entry describes one T cell receptor beta chain. A much larger clone is a single base away; this may be a read error. RNA transcripts were the template for amplifying TCR beta CDR3 regions. TCR CDR3 regions were first amplified by RT-PCR with HTBI primers. MiXCR, applied by TCRdb to the multiplex PCR reads, yields one record per CDR3 protein. The table records 500,000 to 550,000 distinct CDR3 sequences, around 20% of them present only once. The CDR3 loop spans 14 amino acids. Germline CDR1 DFQATT, CDR2 SNEGSKA (reference sequence). Trimming stripped 5 bases from V and 6 bases from J, with 18 bases between. The data are from a study of T cells in Graves' hyperthyroidism and ophthalmopathy. Overall study context: Peripheral blood was collected at initial diagnosis, before any treatment.

This chain connects TRBV20-1 to TRBJ2-3, with D perhaps given as TRBD1 or TRBD2 (5 bases each). This TCR derives from a man in his forties with Graves' ophthalmopathy. The sequenced sample consisted of blood. In nucleotides, the CDR3 is TGCAGTGCTTCCTGGGACGCGAGGAGGGATACGCAGTATTTT. Its translation: CSASWDARRDTQYF.